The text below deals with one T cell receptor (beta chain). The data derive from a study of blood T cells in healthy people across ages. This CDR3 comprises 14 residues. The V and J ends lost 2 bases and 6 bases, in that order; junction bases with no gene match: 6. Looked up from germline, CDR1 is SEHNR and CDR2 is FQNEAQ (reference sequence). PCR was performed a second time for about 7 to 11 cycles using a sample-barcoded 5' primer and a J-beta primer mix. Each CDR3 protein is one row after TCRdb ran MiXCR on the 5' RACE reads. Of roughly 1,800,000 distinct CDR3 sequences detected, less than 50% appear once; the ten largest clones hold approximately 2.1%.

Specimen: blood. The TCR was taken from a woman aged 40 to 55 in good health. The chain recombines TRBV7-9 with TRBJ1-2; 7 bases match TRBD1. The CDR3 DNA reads TGTGCCAGCAGCTTACAGGGGGGACTCGATGGCTACACCTTC. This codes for CASSLQGGLDGYTF.